Following are 17 T cell receptor beta chains from one sample sequenced in a study of response to subunit inactivated influenza vaccine. Via MiXCR, TCRdb re-called the RT-PCR reads, giving one row per CDR3 protein. The data contain 500,000 or so distinct CDR3 sequences, about 17% of them seen just once; the ten biggest clones take up approximately 3%. Source: CD4+ T cells sorted from PBMCs, taken less than 25 months after vaccination. These receptors originate from a man aged 50-75 years who received an inactivated influenza vaccine.

This clonotype was detected a few times. The chain carries TRBV6-1 and TRBJ2-7; 9 bases align to TRBD1. The V segment lost 6 bases and the J segment 4 bases; nucleotides outside the gene matches: 7. The length of the CDR3 is 14 residues. Germline V CDR1 and CDR2: MNHNS, SASEGT. CDR3 in amino acids: CASRTDRGTYEQYF. CDR3 in DNA: TGTGCCAGCAGAACGGACAGGGGTACGTACGAGCAGTACTTC.

This sequence joins TRBV12-3 or TRBV12-4 and TRBJ2-5, with 9 bases aligning to TRBD1. The CDR3 is 14 residues long. The junction had 7 bases not matched to a gene; V was cut back by 7 bases and J by 4 bases. The CDR3 nucleotides read TGTGCCAGCAACTTGGGGACAGGGAGAGAGACCCAGTACTTC. This sequence encodes CASNLGTGRETQYF.

This clonotype was observed a few times. The chain recombines TRBV10-1 with TRBJ2-2, with D perhaps TRBD1 (5 bases). Germline V gene data show CDR1 as WNHNN and CDR2 as SYGVQD (reference sequence). The germline V and J ends were trimmed by 6 bases and 0 bases, with 8 bases remaining between them. This CDR3 region has 14 residues. CDR3 in amino acids: CASRKTANTGELFF. DNA of the CDR3: TGCGCCAGCAGGAAGACAGCGAACACCGGGGAGCTGTTTTTT.

The chain links TRBV12-3 or TRBV12-4 to TRBJ2-1; 8 bases fit TRBD2. V was clipped by 6 bases and J by 6 bases; unmatched bases: 7. This CDR3 spans 14 amino acids. The CDR3, as DNA: TGTGCCAGCAGATTTACTAGCGGTTCCAATGAGCAGTTCTTC. Its protein product is CASRFTSGSNEQFF.

There are many counts of this clonotype. This CDR3 reads CASSQTGVRDTQYF. CDR3 DNA: TGTGCCAGCAGCCAGACAGGGGTTCGGGATACGCAGTATTTT. The gene calls are TRBV7-2 and TRBJ2-3; TRBD1 matches 8 bases. The CDR3 has 14 residues. Germline V gives CDR1 SGHTA, CDR2 FQGNSA. V dropped 5 bases and J dropped 6; count of bases not matched to a gene: 7.

This clonotype appeared many times. The chain has TRBV20-1 and TRBJ2-1, with TRBD2 matching over 9 bases. This CDR3 contains 17 residues. Per the germline V gene, CDR1 is DFQATT and CDR2 is SNEGSKA (reference sequence). V was pared by 1 base and J by 0 bases, with 7 bases of the junction left unmatched. CDR3 coding DNA: TGCAGTGCTAGAGGGTTGTTAGCGGGGGCCTCCTACAATGAGCAGTTCTTC. Translation: CSARGLLAGASYNEQFF.

The genes are TRBV7-9 and TRBJ2-1, with TRBD2 matching over 11 bases. This CDR3 has 15 amino acids. CDR1 is SEHNR and CDR2 is FQNEAQ in the germline V gene (reference sequence). Trimming cost V 5 bases and J 6 bases; bases outside gene matches: 6. DNA for the CDR3: TGTGCCAGCAGCCCTCATAGCGGGGGGGCCAATGAGCAGTTCTTC. It translates to CASSPHSGGANEQFF.

The chain combines TRBV20-1 with TRBJ2-1; 7 bases are a match to TRBD1. Germline CDR1 DFQATT, CDR2 SNEGSKA (reference sequence). The V segment lost 4 bases and the J segment 4 bases; nucleotides outside the gene matches: 7. The length of the CDR3 is 14 residues. The CDR3: CSANEQGIYNEQFF. The CDR3 DNA reads as TGCAGTGCTAACGAACAGGGGATTTACAATGAGCAGTTCTTC.

This chain joins TRBV20-1 and TRBJ1-6, with 7 bases aligning to TRBD1. The J segment lost 0 bases and the V segment lost 2 bases, leaving 7 bases of the junction unmatched. The V gene's germline CDR1 is DFQATT and CDR2 SNEGSKA (reference sequence). The CDR3 runs to 17 residues. The CDR3 sequence is CSARNQDRSSYNSPLHF. CDR3 nucleotide sequence: TGCAGTGCTAGAAACCAGGACAGGAGCTCCTATAATTCACCCCTCCACTTT.

The V call is TRBV5-1, the J call TRBJ2-7, with D perhaps TRBD1 (5 bases). V lost 4 bases, J lost 0 bases, and 14 bases lay in between. CDR1 SGHRS and CDR2 YFSETQ come from the germline V gene. This CDR3 contains 15 residues. CDR3 coding DNA: TGCGCCAGCAGCGTAGGACGGACAAGCTCCTACGAGCAGTACTTC. This sequence encodes CASSVGRTSSYEQYF.

This clonotype showed up just a few times. CDR3 DNA: TGTGCCAGCAGCCACCCAAAAGGGGTAAGGTCCTACAATGAGCAGTTCTTC. Translating gives CASSHPKGVRSYNEQFF. This sequence joins TRBV3-1 and TRBJ2-1; D possibly corresponds to TRBD1 (5 bases). Looked up from germline, CDR1 is LGHDT and CDR2 is YNNKEL (reference sequence). The CDR3 sequence is 17 residues long. Trimming left V 3 bases short and J 1 base short, with 16 bases between.

This clonotype was counted a few times. The chain employs TRBV28 and TRBJ2-3; D is uncertain. CDR3 length equals 15 residues. Looked up from germline, CDR1 is MDHEN and CDR2 is SYDVKM. V gave up 7 bases and J gave up 2 bases, with 16 bases separating them. In DNA, the CDR3 is TGTGCCAGCACCTCGATTACAATTTCCACAGATACGCAGTATTTT. This encodes CASTSITISTDTQYF.

This clonotype was counted a few times. This chain uses TRBV27 with TRBJ1-6; 11 nucleotides line up with TRBD1. Germline CDR1 and CDR2: MNHEY and SMNVEV (reference sequence). The CDR3 spans 16 residues. The V gene end was trimmed by 2 bases and the J gene end by 9 bases; junction bases not matched to a gene: 6. In nucleotides, the CDR3 is TGTGCCAGCAGTTTAAGCCCCGGGACAGGGGGTTCACCCCTCCACTTT. Translated: CASSLSPGTGGSPLHF.

The table lists this clonotype with many counts. The genes are TRBV5-1 and TRBJ2-2; TRBD2 matches 11 bases. There are 16 residues in the CDR3. V shed 1 base and J 1 base; nucleotides not matched to a gene: 0. Germline CDR1 is SGHRS and CDR2 is YFSETQ. CDR3 coding DNA: TGCGCCAGCAGCTTGACTAGCGGGAGGAACACCGGGGAGCTGTTTTTT. Residues: CASSLTSGRNTGELFF.

This rearrangement joins TRBV6-5 to TRBJ2-1, with a weak D call TRBD1 (5 bases). The CDR3 extends over 16 amino acids. V lost 2 bases, J lost 0 bases, and 11 bases lay in between. In germline, CDR1 is MNHEY, CDR2 SVGAGI. The CDR3, as DNA: TGTGCCAGCAGTTACACAGGCCTAAGCTCCTACAATGAGCAGTTCTTC. Amino acids: CASSYTGLSSYNEQFF.

The J gene is TRBJ2-7, the V gene TRBV5-1, with TRBD2 matching 8 bases. The length of the CDR3 is 15 residues. The V and J ends lost 0 bases and 0 bases, in that order; junction bases with no gene match: 2. Germline assignment: CDR1 SGHRS and CDR2 YFSETQ. The CDR3 DNA is TGCGCCAGCAGCTTGGAGCGGGGGAGCTCCTACGAGCAGTACTTC. It specifies CASSLERGSSYEQYF.

The V call is TRBV29-1, the J call TRBJ1-5; D gene unclear. Deletions cut 6 bases from V and 2 bases from J, with 8 bases between. Germline CDR1 SQVTM, CDR2 ANQGSEA. The CDR3 sequence is 12 residues long. CDR3 coding DNA: TGCAGCGTCGGCCAACGCAATCAGCCCCAGCATTTT. It encodes CSVGQRNQPQHF.